This T cell receptor (beta chain) was sequenced during a study of blood T cell repertoires in COVID-19. Across the study: The samples span acute and convalescent COVID-19 from the United States, Italy and Spain.

Authors' data handling: Nucleated cell counts were estimated from reference gene primer amplification. Sequencing used immunoSEQ multiplex PCR; TCRdb keeps in-frame clones, though not all of them. V, J and clone size were drawn from that table, and D and trimming were deduced from the DNA. There are more than 350,000 clones in the sample; approximately 90% occur only once, and approximately 9.3% lies in the top ten. Assignment of participants to cohorts was predicated upon participant-reported clinical history. The receptor was isolated from a woman between 45 and 60 years old who had recovered from COVID-19. Sequencing was carried out using PBMCs or T cells enriched from blood (not recorded which).

The CDR3 nucleotides read TGTGCCAGCAGCTTTGCAGGGATCTCCTACGAGCAGTACTTC. It encodes CASSFAGISYEQYF. The rearrangement uses TRBV5-6 and TRBJ2-7, with D maybe TRBD1 (5 bases). This CDR3 is 14 amino acids long. V was cut by 2 bases and J by 0 bases, with 9 bases left in between. In germline, CDR1 is SGHDT, CDR2 YYEEEE.